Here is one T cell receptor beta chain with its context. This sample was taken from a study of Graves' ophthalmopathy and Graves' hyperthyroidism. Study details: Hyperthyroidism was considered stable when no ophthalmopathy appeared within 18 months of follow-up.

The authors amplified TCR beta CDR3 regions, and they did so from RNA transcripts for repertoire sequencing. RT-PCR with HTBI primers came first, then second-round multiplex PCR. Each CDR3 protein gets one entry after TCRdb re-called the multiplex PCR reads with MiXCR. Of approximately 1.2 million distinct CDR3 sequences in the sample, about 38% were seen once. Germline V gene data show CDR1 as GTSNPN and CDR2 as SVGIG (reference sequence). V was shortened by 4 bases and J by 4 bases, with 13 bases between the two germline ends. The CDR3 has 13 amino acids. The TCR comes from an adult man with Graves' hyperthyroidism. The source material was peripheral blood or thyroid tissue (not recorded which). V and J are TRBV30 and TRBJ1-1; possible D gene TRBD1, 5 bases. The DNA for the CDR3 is TGTGCCTGGATTTTGGGTGGGGGCACTGAAGCTTTCTTT. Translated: CAWILGGGTEAFF.